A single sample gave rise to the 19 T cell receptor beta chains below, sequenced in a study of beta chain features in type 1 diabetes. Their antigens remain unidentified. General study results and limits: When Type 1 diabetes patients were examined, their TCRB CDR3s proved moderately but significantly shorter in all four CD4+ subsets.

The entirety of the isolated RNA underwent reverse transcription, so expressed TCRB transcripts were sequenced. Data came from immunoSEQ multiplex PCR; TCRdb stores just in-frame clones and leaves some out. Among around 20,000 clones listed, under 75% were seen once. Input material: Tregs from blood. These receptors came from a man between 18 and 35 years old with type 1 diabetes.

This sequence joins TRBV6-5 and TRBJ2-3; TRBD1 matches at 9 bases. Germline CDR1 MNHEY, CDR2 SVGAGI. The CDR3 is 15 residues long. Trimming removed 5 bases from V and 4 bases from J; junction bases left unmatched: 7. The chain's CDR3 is CASSAQGAYSDTQYF. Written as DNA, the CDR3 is TGTGCCAGCAGTGCACAGGGGGCATATTCAGATACGCAGTATTTT.

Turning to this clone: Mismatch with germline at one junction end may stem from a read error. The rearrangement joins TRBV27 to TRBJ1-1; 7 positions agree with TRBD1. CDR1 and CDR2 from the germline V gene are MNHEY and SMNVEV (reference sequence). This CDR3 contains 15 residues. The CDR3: CASSLFPGAGGEAFF. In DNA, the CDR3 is TGTGCCAGCAGCTTATTCCCTGGGGCAGGGGGTGAAGCTTTCTTT.

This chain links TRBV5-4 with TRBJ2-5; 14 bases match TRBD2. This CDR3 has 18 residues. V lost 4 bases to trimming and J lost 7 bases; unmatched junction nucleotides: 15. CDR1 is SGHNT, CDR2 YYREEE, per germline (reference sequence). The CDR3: CASSGKRPGLAGDSTQYF. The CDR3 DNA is TGTGCCAGCAGCGGCAAGAGACCGGGACTAGCGGGAGATTCGACCCAGTACTTC.

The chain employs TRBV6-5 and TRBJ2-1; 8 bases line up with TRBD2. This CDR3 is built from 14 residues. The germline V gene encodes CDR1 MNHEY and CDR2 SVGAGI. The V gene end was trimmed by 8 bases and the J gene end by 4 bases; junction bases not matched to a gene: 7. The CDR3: CASGSGVAYNEQFF. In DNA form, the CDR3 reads TGTGCCAGCGGTAGCGGGGTGGCATACAATGAGCAGTTCTTC.

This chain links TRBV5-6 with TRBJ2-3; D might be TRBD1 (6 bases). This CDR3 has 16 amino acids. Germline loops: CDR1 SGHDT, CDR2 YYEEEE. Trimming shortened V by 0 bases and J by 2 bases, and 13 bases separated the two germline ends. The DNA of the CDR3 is TGTGCCAGCAGCTTGGGAGGGGGTTTTGACACAGATACGCAGTATTTT. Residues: CASSLGGGFDTDTQYF. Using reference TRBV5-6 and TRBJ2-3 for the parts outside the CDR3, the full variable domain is DAGVTQSPTHLIKTRGQQVTLRCSPKSGHDTVSWYQQALGQGPQFIFQYYEEEERQRGNFPDRFSGHQFPNYSSELNVNALLLGDSALYLCASSLGGGFDTDTQYFGPGTRLTVL.

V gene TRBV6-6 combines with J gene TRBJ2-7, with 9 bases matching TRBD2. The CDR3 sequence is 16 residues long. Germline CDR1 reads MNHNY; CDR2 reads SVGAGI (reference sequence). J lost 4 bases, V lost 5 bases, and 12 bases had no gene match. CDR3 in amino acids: CASSPPKAGGKYEQYF. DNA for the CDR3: TGTGCCAGCAGTCCTCCCAAAGCGGGGGGAAAGTACGAGCAGTACTTC.

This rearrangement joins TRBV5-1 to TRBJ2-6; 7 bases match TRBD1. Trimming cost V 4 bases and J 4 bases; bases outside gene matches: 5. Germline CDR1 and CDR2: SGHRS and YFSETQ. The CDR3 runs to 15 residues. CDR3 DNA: TGCGCCAGCAGCAGCACAGGGGCAGGGGCCAACGTCCTGACTTTC. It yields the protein CASSSTGAGANVLTF.

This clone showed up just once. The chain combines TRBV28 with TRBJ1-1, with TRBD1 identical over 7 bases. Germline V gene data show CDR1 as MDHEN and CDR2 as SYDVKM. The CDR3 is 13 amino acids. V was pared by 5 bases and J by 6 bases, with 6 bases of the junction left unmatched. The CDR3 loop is CASSHRGSPEAFF. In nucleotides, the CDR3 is TGTGCCAGCAGTCACAGGGGTTCTCCTGAAGCTTTCTTT. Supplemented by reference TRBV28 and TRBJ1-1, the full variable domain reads DVKVTQSSRYLVKRTGEKVFLECVQDMDHENMFWYRQDPGLGLRLIYFSYDVKMKEKGDIPEGYSVSREKKERFSLILESASTNQTSMYLCASSHRGSPEAFFGQGTRLTVV.

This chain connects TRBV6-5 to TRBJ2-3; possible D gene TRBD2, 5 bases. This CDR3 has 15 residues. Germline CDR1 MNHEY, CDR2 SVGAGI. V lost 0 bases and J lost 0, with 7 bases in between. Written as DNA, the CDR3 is TGTGCCAGCAGTTACTCGAGGGTGAGCACAGATACGCAGTATTTT. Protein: CASSYSRVSTDTQYF.

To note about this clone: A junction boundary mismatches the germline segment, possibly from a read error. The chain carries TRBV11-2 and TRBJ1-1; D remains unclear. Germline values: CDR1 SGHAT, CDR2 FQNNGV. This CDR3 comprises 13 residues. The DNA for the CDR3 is TGTGCCAGCAGCTTGGCGGGGAACGCTGAAGCTTTCTTT. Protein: CASSLAGNAEAFF. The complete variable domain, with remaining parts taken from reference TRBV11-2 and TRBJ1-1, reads EAGVAQSPRYKIIEKRQSVAFWCNPISGHATLYWYQQILGQGPKLLIQFQNNGVVDDSQLPKDRFSAERLKGVDSTLKIQPAKLEDSAVYLCASSLAGNAEAFFGQGTRLTVV.

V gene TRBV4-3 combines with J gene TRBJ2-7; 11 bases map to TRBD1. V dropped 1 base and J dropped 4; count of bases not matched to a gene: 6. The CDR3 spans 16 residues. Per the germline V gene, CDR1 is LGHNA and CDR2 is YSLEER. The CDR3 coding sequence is TGCGCCAGCAGCCAAGCCGGACAGGGGGCTTGGTACGAGCAGTACTTC. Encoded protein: CASSQAGQGAWYEQYF.

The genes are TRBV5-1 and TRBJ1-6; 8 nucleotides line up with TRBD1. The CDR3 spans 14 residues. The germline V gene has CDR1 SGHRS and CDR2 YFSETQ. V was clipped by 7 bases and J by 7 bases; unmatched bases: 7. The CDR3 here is CASGPGQENSPLHF. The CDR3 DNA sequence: TGCGCCAGCGGCCCGGGACAGGAGAATTCACCCCTCCACTTT. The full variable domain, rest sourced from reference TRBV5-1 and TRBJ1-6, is KAGVTQTPRYLIKTRGQQVTLSCSPISGHRSVSWYQQTPGQGLQFLFEYFSETQRNKGNFPGRFSGRQFSNSRSEMNVSTLELGDSALYLCASGPGQENSPLHFGNGTRLTVT.

The CDR3 nucleotides are TGTGCCAGCAGCTTTGCCGGGACTAGCGTTCCAGATACGCAGTATTTT. As protein: CASSFAGTSVPDTQYF. The rearrangement joins TRBV7-8 to TRBJ2-3; 10 bases are a match to TRBD2. The CDR3 is made up of 16 amino acids. J gave up 4 bases and V 3 bases, and 7 bases lay outside the gene matches. CDR1 is SGHVS and CDR2 is FQNEAQ in the germline V gene.

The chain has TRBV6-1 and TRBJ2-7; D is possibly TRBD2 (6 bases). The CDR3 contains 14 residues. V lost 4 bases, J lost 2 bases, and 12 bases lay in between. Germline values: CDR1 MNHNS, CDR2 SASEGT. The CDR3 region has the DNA TGTGCCAGCAGTGGAAGGAGGGATGCCTACGAGCAGTACTTC. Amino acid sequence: CASSGRRDAYEQYF.

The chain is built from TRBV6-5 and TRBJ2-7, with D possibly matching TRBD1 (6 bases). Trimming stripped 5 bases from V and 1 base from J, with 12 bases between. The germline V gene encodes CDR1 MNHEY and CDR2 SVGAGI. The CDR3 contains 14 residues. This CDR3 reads CASSTATGSYEQYF. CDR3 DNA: TGTGCCAGCAGTACGGCGACAGGTTCCTACGAGCAGTACTTC.

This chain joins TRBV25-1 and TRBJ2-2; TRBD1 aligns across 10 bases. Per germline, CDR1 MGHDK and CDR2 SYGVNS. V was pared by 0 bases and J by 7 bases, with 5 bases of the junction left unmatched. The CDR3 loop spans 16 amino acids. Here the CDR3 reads CASSEYRQGAGGELFF. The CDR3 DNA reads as TGTGCCAGCAGTGAATATCGACAGGGGGCGGGCGGGGAGCTGTTTTTT.

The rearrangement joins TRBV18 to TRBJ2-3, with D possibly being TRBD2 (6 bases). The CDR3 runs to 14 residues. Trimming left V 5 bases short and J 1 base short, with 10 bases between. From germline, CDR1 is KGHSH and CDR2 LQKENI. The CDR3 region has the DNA TGTGCCAGCTCAGATAGGAGGGGCACAGATACGCAGTATTTT. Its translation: CASSDRRGTDTQYF.

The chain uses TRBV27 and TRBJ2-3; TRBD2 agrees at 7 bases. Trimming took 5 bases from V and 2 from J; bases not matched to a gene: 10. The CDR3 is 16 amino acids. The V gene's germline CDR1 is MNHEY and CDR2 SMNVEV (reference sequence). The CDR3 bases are TGTGCCAGCAGTATAAGACGACTAGCCCTCACAGATACGCAGTATTTT. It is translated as CASSIRRLALTDTQYF.

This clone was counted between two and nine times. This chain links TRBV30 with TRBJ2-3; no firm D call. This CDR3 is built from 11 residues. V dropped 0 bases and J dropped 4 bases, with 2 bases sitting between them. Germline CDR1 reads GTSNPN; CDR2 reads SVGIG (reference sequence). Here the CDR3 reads CAWSVSDTQYF. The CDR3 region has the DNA TGTGCCTGGAGTGTCTCAGATACGCAGTATTTT.